This TCR beta chain was retrieved from a study of blood T cell repertoires in COVID-19. About the study: Samples taken during acute and convalescent COVID-19 were collected in the United States, Italy and Spain.

The CDR3 contains 15 residues. Germline CDR1 and CDR2: MNHEY and SVGAGI. Trimming cost V 8 bases and J 3 bases, with 19 bases left between them. Per the original methods: Amplification from reference gene primers served as the basis for estimated nucleated cell counts. Generated by immunoSEQ multiplex PCR, the TCRdb table keeps only in-frame clones and is missing some. D and trimming were read from the DNA, whereas the V and J calls and clone size are those reported in that table. This table has under 60,000 clones, 70% to 90% appearing once. This clone occurred once. This sequence joins TRBV6-5 and TRBJ1-2; tentatively, D is TRBD1 (6 bases). Sample: peripheral blood. The source is a human donor in a cohort sampled during active COVID-19. CDR3 coding DNA: TGTGCCAGCGGGGAGGGGGGAGTGGTTTACTATGGCTACACCTTC. Protein sequence: CASGEGGVVYYGYTF.